One T cell receptor (beta chain) is described in this entry. Thyroid surgery took place with no prior treatment in any patient. This specimen comes from a study of metastatic and nonmetastatic thyroid tumors. With MiXCR, TCRdb reprocessed the PCR reads. This sample has fewer than 35,000 clones; less than 14% occur once, and the top ten carry roughly 15%. This CDR3 has 13 amino acids. Per the germline V gene, CDR1 is SGDLS and CDR2 is YYNGEE. The V end lost 0 bases, the J end lost 6 bases, and 10 bases lay between the germline ends. Sequenced material: blood. The V and J genes are TRBV9 and TRBJ2-7; no reliable D call. This clonotype was obtained from a female donor with papillary thyroid cancer or a benign thyroid nodule (not recorded which). Some clones in this sample may be carry-over from other donors' samples. CDR3 protein: CASSVGRFAEQYF. DNA of the CDR3: TGTGCCAGCAGCGTAGGACGCTTCGCCGAGCAGTACTTC.